A selection of T cell receptor beta chains follows, all from one sample in a study of patients and donors after allogeneic stem cell transplantation. TCRdb re-called the RT-PCR reads through MiXCR, storing one row per CDR3 protein. Of hundreds of thousands of distinct CDR3 sequences detected, roughly 17% appear once; the ten largest clones hold around 6.8%. The sample was blood, either unsorted or a sorted T cell fraction (not recorded which). The receptors stem from a human donor who was either an allogeneic HSCT recipient or a stem cell or donor lymphocyte infusion donor (not recorded which). It is not recorded whose cells these are; they may come from a transplant donor. The conserved cysteine and the conserved F or W are not part of the CDR3 here. A clone size is listed for some rows: how often the clone was seen (once, few, many), or a class if it is expanded.

>TRBV4-1|many|TRBJ1-2
ASSQPGTVYGYT
>TRBV29-1|.|TRBJ1-4
SVETGMDEKLF
>TRBV2|.|TRBJ2-5
ASLRTNQETQY
>TRBV12-3/TRBV12-4|many|TRBJ1-1
ASSSTEEAWTEAF
>TRBV6-2/TRBV6-3|many|TRBJ2-2
ASSTDRATGELF
>TRBV27|.|TRBJ2-1
ASSTTVPLYNEQF
>TRBV27|.|TRBJ2-7
ASSRLGQGVRNEQY
>TRBV4-1|.|TRBJ2-7
ASSQGLLSGANYYEQY
>TRBV5-1|few|TRBJ1-4
ASSMEGREKLF
>TRBV12-3/TRBV12-4|few|TRBJ1-5
ASSFSIGRQPQH
>TRBV6-1|few|TRBJ2-1
ASRSSGSLSYNEQF
>TRBV4-2|.|TRBJ1-2
ASSQVRQVAGYT
>TRBV5-1|once|TRBJ2-7
PSSRTGSEQY
>TRBV20-1|few|TRBJ2-5
SARKEETQY
>TRBV2|once|TRBJ2-5
ASTLRDGEETQY
>TRBV15|.|TRBJ2-7
ATSRELAGPYEQY
>TRBV5-6|many|TRBJ2-5
ASSPSGGYQETQY
>TRBV4-2|few|TRBJ2-1
ASSRDRVDEQF
>TRBV6-2/TRBV6-3|.|TRBJ1-1
ASRIRQVREAF
>TRBV7-3|.|TRBJ2-2
ASTGRAPGELF
>TRBV30|few|TRBJ1-1
AWRFPDRNTEAF
>TRBV20-1|few|TRBJ2-3
SARQRGYTDTQY
>TRBV10-3|few|TRBJ2-5
AISAQKGEVHKTQY
>TRBV6-1|few|TRBJ2-7
ASKDRAYYYEQY
>TRBV19|few|TRBJ1-5
ASSIRGTGANQPQH
>TRBV7-9|few|TRBJ2-2
ASRETPPRVNGELF
>TRBV19|few|TRBJ1-5
ASSMTGGEEPQH
>TRBV12-3/TRBV12-4|.|TRBJ2-1
ASSLAGHEQF
>TRBV20-1|many|TRBJ2-5
SALLLRMGETQY
>TRBV12-3/TRBV12-4|many|TRBJ2-1
ASSPRLAGGRDEQF
>TRBV7-6|few|TRBJ2-7
ASSLGAEERGPYSYEQY
>TRBV5-1|.|TRBJ2-1
ASSFQGAESYNEQF
>TRBV6-5|many|TRBJ2-2
ASSFSGTGELF
>TRBV12-3/TRBV12-4|.|TRBJ2-5
ASSLGLARVVKETQY
>TRBV3-1|many|TRBJ1-6
ASSQTGDGSPLH
>TRBV2|.|TRBJ2-4
ASRPGIAKNIQY
>TRBV12-3/TRBV12-4|few|TRBJ2-1
ASTLMGGAYNEQF
>TRBV12-3/TRBV12-4|few|TRBJ1-2
ASSPMGLANYGYT
>TRBV18|few|TRBJ2-3
ASSPTLAGVRDTQY
>TRBV3-1|few|TRBJ2-3
ASSQLAGGAGSTDTQY
>TRBV19|.|TRBJ2-4
ASSRADIQY
>TRBV12-3/TRBV12-4|many|TRBJ1-3
ASSLAESGNTIY
>TRBV24-1|.|TRBJ2-1
ATSEGRAGTYNEQF
>TRBV2|few|TRBJ1-2
ASSPSGANYGYT
>TRBV10-3|once|TRBJ2-3
AISPCVGGGPADTQY
>TRBV12-3/TRBV12-4|.|TRBJ2-4
ASSLGGLSKNIQY
>TRBV5-6|.|TRBJ1-4
ASSFEGAGTNEKLF
>TRBV2|.|TRBJ2-7
ANFMTEYEQY